One sample yielded the 27 T cell receptor beta chains listed below, sequenced in a study of blood T cell repertoires in COVID-19 (dated by TCRdb to the early 2020s). The method behind the library was the immunoSEQ multiplex PCR assay. This is the immuneACCESS table as TCRdb keeps it, with only in-frame sequences that have V and J called. A part of the clones is gone; compared with another copy, unresolved V genes explain less than half, and the rest is unexplained. The sample table contains 210,000 or so clones; only one count was recorded for 80% to 90% of them. Around 3.7% of the sample lies in the top ten. The material sequenced was PBMCs or T cells enriched from blood (not recorded which). These receptors were taken from a young woman who had been exposed to COVID-19.

CDR3 sequence (DNA): TGTGCCAGCAGTTTTACGCAGGGAACTGGCTACACCTTC. Translation gives CASSFTQGTGYTF. The chain employs TRBV12-3 or TRBV12-4 and TRBJ1-2; possible D gene TRBD1, 5 bases. This CDR3 region has 13 residues. V gave up 3 bases and J gave up 7 bases, with 12 bases separating them.

This chain uses TRBV9 with TRBJ2-6; 7 bases line up with TRBD1. Germline V gene data show CDR1 as SGDLS and CDR2 as YYNGEE. V was pared by 0 bases and J by 2 bases, with 14 bases of the junction left unmatched. The CDR3 has 20 amino acids. The CDR3 region is CASSVALLTGDLAGANVLTF. The CDR3 DNA follows: TGTGCCAGCAGCGTAGCCCTTCTAACAGGGGATTTGGCTGGGGCCAACGTCCTGACTTTC.

J is TRBJ2-5 and V is TRBV24-1; 7 nucleotides align to TRBD1. With V trimmed by 0 bases and J by 0 bases, 0 bases remained unmatched. Germline CDR1 KGHDR, CDR2 SFDVKD. The CDR3 is made up of 15 amino acids. CDR3 nucleotides: TGTGCCACCAGTGATTTGCAGGGGGACCAAGAGACCCAGTACTTC. Its translation is CATSDLQGDQETQYF.

This clone appeared once. The chain recombines TRBV5-1 with TRBJ1-2; 7 bases are a match to TRBD1. The V and J ends lost 4 bases and 4 bases, in that order; junction bases with no gene match: 4. The CDR3 spans 13 residues. The germline gives CDR1 SGHRS, CDR2 YFSETQ. In DNA form, the CDR3 reads TGCGCCAGCAGCCTAGGACAGGTCTATGGCTACACCTTC. This encodes CASSLGQVYGYTF.

The chain employs TRBV5-8 and TRBJ1-5; D is perhaps TRBD1 (6 bases). Germline CDR1 reads SGHTS; CDR2 reads YDEGEE. V was pared by 4 bases and J by 6 bases, with 17 bases between. CDR3 length equals 15 residues. DNA of the CDR3: TGTGCCAGCAGCCCGGAGGGGGGGCTCGGTCAGCCCCAGCATTTT. Translating gives CASSPEGGLGQPQHF.

With respect to this clone: Germline is not matched at one junction end, which may reflect a read error. This chain connects TRBV6-5 to TRBJ1-1; D ambiguous. The CDR3 covers 13 residues. Germline V gives CDR1 MNHEY, CDR2 SVGAGI. For the CDR3, the DNA is TGTGCCAGCAGTCCCCTAGTAGAAGAGCCGATCCTCTTT. Its translation: CASSPLVEEPILF.

V and J are TRBV28 and TRBJ1-5; D not resolved. Germline V lookup: CDR1 MDHEN, CDR2 SYDVKM. There are 15 residues in the CDR3. V was clipped by 5 bases and J by 1 base, with 12 bases between them. The DNA of the CDR3 is TGTGCCAGCAGTACGCGGAGTCCAAGCAATCAGCCCCAGCATTTT. Amino acids: CASSTRSPSNQPQHF.

V and J are TRBV7-9 and TRBJ2-1; 14 bases match TRBD2. V was clipped by 5 bases and J by 9 bases; unmatched bases: 9. The CDR3 covers 16 residues. Germline V gene lookup returns CDR1 SEHNR and CDR2 FQNEAQ (reference sequence). CDR3 nucleotide sequence: TGTGCCAGCAGCACCCGACTAGCGGGAGGGCCGCCTGAGCAGTTCTTC. It encodes CASSTRLAGGPPEQFF.

This sequence joins TRBV2 and TRBJ2-1; TRBD2 matches 7 bases. The CDR3 length is 16 residues. V shed 4 bases and J 0 bases; nucleotides not matched to a gene: 6. Germline loops: CDR1 SNHLY, CDR2 FYNNEI. CDR3 in amino acids: CASSGGTKTSYNEQFF. DNA for the CDR3: TGTGCCAGCAGTGGAGGGACTAAAACCTCCTACAATGAGCAGTTCTTC.

The chain is built from TRBV15 and TRBJ1-6; 8 bases map to TRBD1. The CDR3 runs to 21 residues. Germline V lookup: CDR1 LNHNV, CDR2 YYDKDF (reference sequence). J was trimmed by 0 bases and V by 2 bases; bases with no gene match: 15. The CDR3 reads CATSRPSGTGGGGSYNSPLHF. For the CDR3, the DNA is TGTGCCACCAGCAGACCTTCCGGGACAGGCGGCGGGGGCTCCTATAATTCACCCCTCCACTTT.

V and J are TRBV18 and TRBJ2-7, with D possibly TRBD1 on 5 matching bases. The CDR3 consists of 14 residues. CDR1 is KGHSH and CDR2 is LQKENI in the germline V gene. V gave up 2 bases and J gave up 3 bases, with 11 bases separating them. The CDR3 region is CASSPEAGNYEQYF. The CDR3 DNA reads as TGTGCCAGCTCACCAGAGGCAGGGAACTACGAGCAGTACTTC.

This clone was picked up one time. The rearrangement joins TRBV6-4 to TRBJ2-1; 11 nucleotides line up with TRBD2. Germline CDR1 reads MRHNA; CDR2 reads SNTAGT. The length of the CDR3 is 15 residues. The ends lost 3 bases at V and 8 bases at J; junction bases unmatched: 6. CDR3 nucleotides: TGTGCCAGCAGTGAGGTCCTAGCGGGAGGACATGAGCAGTTCTTC. Translating it yields CASSEVLAGGHEQFF.

The J gene is TRBJ2-1, the V gene TRBV5-4, with 11 bases aligning to TRBD2. Germline V gene sequence: CDR1 SGHNT, CDR2 YYREEE (reference sequence). V shed 1 base, J shed 6 bases, and the junction held 3 bases outside the gene matches. The CDR3 has 15 amino acids. The CDR3 is CASSLRLAGGNEQFF. DNA of the CDR3: TGTGCCAGCAGCTTGAGGCTAGCGGGAGGCAATGAGCAGTTCTTC.

The V and J genes are TRBV11-2 and TRBJ2-3, with unresolved D. Trimming removed 5 bases from V and 6 bases from J, with 9 bases in between. The CDR3 covers 12 residues. Germline V CDR1 and CDR2: SGHAT, FQNNGV. The CDR3 region has the DNA TGTGCCAGCAGCCTACGGTCGGATACGCAGTATTTT. Amino acids: CASSLRSDTQYF.

The rearrangement uses TRBV30 and TRBJ1-3; D is possibly TRBD1 (6 bases). V lost 6 bases and J 3 bases, leaving 12 bases between the germline ends. The CDR3 totals 13 residues. The germline V gene has CDR1 GTSNPN and CDR2 SVGIG (reference sequence). The CDR3 DNA follows: TGTGCCTGCGAACGGACAGTTGGAAACACCATATATTTT. Protein sequence: CACERTVGNTIYF.

The chain joins TRBV2 to TRBJ1-5; the D gene is possibly TRBD1 (6 bases). The germline V gene has CDR1 SNHLY and CDR2 FYNNEI. Between the trimmed V and J ends, which lost 1 base and 4 bases, there was a span of 11 bases. The CDR3 covers 15 residues. DNA of the CDR3: TGTGCCAGCAGTGAAGGGGGGCTCGGTAATCAGCCCCAGCATTTT. Its translation is CASSEGGLGNQPQHF.

The chain couples TRBV6-1 to TRBJ2-3, with D possibly being TRBD1 (6 bases). The CDR3 has 15 amino acids. Trimming stripped 1 base from V and 2 bases from J, with 10 bases between. Germline CDR1 MNHNS, CDR2 SASEGT. The DNA of the CDR3 is TGTGCCAGCAGTGAAGTACAGGGCCACACAGATACGCAGTATTTT. Protein: CASSEVQGHTDTQYF.

The chain is built from TRBV5-1 and TRBJ1-1; TRBD1 agrees at 8 bases. The length of the CDR3 is 13 residues. J gave up 0 bases and V 8 bases, and 3 bases lay outside the gene matches. The germline V gene encodes CDR1 SGHRS and CDR2 YFSETQ. The CDR3, as DNA: TGCGCCAGTTTCAGGGGGCTGAACACTGAAGCTTTCTTT. Its translation is CASFRGLNTEAFF.

The gene calls are TRBV6-5 and TRBJ1-1, with 8 bases fitting TRBD1. V lost 5 bases to trimming and J lost 0 bases; unmatched junction nucleotides: 5. The V gene's germline CDR1 is MNHEY and CDR2 SVGAGI. The CDR3 length is 15 residues. Written as DNA, the CDR3 is TGTGCCAGCAGTCCCCAGGGGGCGATGAACACTGAAGCTTTCTTT. Translating it yields CASSPQGAMNTEAFF.

V usage is TRBV6-5 and J usage is TRBJ2-1; 12 bases are a match to TRBD2. The ends lost 7 bases at V and 7 bases at J; junction bases unmatched: 8. Looked up from germline, CDR1 is MNHEY and CDR2 is SVGAGI. The CDR3 totals 15 residues. The CDR3 protein is CASTATSGSSNEQFF. CDR3 nucleotides: TGTGCCAGCACTGCGACTAGCGGGAGCTCTAATGAGCAGTTCTTC.

The genes are TRBV10-3 and TRBJ2-7, with 8 bases that match TRBD1. Germline lookup yields CDR1 ENHRY and CDR2 SYGVKD. There are 14 residues in the CDR3. The V gene end was trimmed by 5 bases and the J gene end by 0 bases; junction bases not matched to a gene: 3. CDR3 nucleotides: TGTGCCATCAGTCCGGGACAGGTCTCCTACGAGCAGTACTTC. This gives the protein CAISPGQVSYEQYF.

This chain links TRBV19 with TRBJ2-1, with 9 bases aligning to TRBD1. Per germline, CDR1 LNHDA and CDR2 SQIVND (reference sequence). J was trimmed by 5 bases and V by 7 bases; bases with no gene match: 9. CDR3 length equals 15 residues. Here the CDR3 DNA reads TGTGCCAGTAAGGGTTCCGGGACAGGGAACAATGAGCAGTTCTTC. Translation: CASKGSGTGNNEQFF.

The chain combines TRBV4-2 with TRBJ2-1, with D possibly TRBD2 on 5 matching bases. In germline, CDR1 is LGHNA, CDR2 YNFKEQ. The germline V and J ends were trimmed by 1 base and 5 bases, with 9 bases remaining between them. The CDR3 loop spans 14 amino acids. CDR3 bases: TGTGCCAGCAGCCAAGCTACTAGAGACAATGAGCAGTTCTTC. Protein sequence: CASSQATRDNEQFF.

The chain combines TRBV18 with TRBJ2-1; D might be TRBD2 (5 bases). Germline V gene lookup returns CDR1 KGHSH and CDR2 LQKENI. The V gene lost 1 base and the J gene lost 5 bases, with 6 bases spanning the gap. CDR3 length: 13 residues. Written as DNA, the CDR3 is TGTGCCAGCTCACCACGGCGGGACAATGAGCAGTTCTTC. Residues: CASSPRRDNEQFF.

The genes are TRBV6-5 and TRBJ2-1; tentatively, D is TRBD2 (6 bases). Germline lookup yields CDR1 MNHEY and CDR2 SVGAGI. V was pared by 8 bases and J by 6 bases, with 11 bases between. The CDR3 spans 12 residues. CDR3 loop: CASEGSGNEQFF. In nucleotides, the CDR3 is TGTGCCAGCGAAGGTAGCGGCAATGAGCAGTTCTTC.

Here the CDR3 DNA reads TGTGCAAGTCGCTTATTTGCGGGTGGGCGCACTGAAGCTTTCTTT. It is translated as CASRLFAGGRTEAFF. The chain has TRBV12-2 and TRBJ1-1. TRBV12-2 is designated a pseudogene. This CDR3 is 15 amino acids long.

CDR3 sequence (DNA): TGTGCCAGCAGGGGCTTTATCCCTACCGGGGACTACGAGCAGTACTTC. This encodes CASRGFIPTGDYEQYF. The chain joins TRBV2 to TRBJ2-7, with a weak D call TRBD2 (5 bases). Between the trimmed V and J ends, which lost 6 bases and 3 bases, there was a span of 21 bases. The CDR3 length is 16 residues. Germline assignment: CDR1 SNHLY and CDR2 FYNNEI.